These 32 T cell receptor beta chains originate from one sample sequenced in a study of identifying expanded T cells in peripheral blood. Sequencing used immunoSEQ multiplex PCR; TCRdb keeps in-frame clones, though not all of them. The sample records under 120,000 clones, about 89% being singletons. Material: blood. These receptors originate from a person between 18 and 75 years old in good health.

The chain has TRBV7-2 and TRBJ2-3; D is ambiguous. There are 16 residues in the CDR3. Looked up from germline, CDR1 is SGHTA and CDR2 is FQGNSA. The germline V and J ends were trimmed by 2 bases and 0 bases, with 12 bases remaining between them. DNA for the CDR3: TGTGCCAGCAGCTTACTTGGGCCGCCTAGCACAGATACGCAGTATTTT. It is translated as CASSLLGPPSTDTQYF.

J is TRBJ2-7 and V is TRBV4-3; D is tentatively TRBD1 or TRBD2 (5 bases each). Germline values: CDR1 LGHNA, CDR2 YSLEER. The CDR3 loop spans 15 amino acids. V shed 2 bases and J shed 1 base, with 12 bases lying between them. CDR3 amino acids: CASSQFRDGSYEQYF. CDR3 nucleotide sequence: TGCGCCAGCAGCCAATTCCGGGACGGATCCTACGAGCAGTACTTC.

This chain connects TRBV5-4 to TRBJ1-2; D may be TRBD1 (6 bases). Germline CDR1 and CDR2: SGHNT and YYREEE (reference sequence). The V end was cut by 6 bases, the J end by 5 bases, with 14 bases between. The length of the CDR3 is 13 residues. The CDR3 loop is CASTTQGIYGYTF. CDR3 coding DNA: TGTGCCAGCACCACTCAGGGGATTTATGGCTACACCTTC.

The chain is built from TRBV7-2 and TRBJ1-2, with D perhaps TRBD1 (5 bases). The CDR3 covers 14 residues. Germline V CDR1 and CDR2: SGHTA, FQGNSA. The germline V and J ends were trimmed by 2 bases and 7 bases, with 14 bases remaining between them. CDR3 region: CASSLLAGPLGYTF. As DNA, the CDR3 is TGTGCCAGCAGCTTACTGGCAGGGCCTCTTGGCTACACCTTC.

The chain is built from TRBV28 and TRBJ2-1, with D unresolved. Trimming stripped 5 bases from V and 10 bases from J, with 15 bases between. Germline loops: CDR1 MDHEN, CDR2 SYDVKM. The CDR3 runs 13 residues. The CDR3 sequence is CASSHLKRGEQFF. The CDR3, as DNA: TGTGCCAGCAGTCATCTCAAGAGAGGCGAGCAGTTCTTC.

In nucleotides, the CDR3 is TGTGCCAGCAGCGTCGCCCGGACCGGGGGACGTGGCTACACCTTC. It specifies CASSVARTGGRGYTF. The V call is TRBV9, the J call TRBJ1-2; TRBD1 might be the D (5 bases). In germline, CDR1 is SGDLS, CDR2 YYNGEE. This CDR3 is built from 15 residues. Trimming took off 2 bases at V and 7 bases at J, with 18 bases between the two ends.

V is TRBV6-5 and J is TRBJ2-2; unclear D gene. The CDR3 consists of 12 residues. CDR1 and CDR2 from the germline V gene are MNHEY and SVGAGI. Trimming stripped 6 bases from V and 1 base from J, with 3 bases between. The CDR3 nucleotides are TGTGCCAGCAGAAAGAACACCGGGGAGCTGTTTTTT. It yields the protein CASRKNTGELFF.

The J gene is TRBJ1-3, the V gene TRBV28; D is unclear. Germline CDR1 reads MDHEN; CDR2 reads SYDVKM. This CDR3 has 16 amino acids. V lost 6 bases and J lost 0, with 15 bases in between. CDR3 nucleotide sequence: TGTGCCAGCAGCCGCCCCGTAGGCGTCTCTGGAAACACCATATATTTT. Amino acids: CASSRPVGVSGNTIYF.

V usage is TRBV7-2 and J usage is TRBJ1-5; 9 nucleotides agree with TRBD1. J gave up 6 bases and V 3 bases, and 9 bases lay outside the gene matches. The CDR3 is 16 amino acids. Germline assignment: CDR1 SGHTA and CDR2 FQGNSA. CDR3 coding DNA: TGTGCCAGCAGCTTGGGCCGGGACAGGGAGGGTCAGCCCCAGCATTTT. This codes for CASSLGRDREGQPQHF.

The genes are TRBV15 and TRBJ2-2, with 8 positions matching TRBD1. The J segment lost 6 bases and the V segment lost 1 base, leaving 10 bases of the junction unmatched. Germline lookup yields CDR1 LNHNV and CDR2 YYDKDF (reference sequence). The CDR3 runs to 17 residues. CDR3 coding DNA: TGTGCCACCAGCAGAGTGGTAAACAGGGGGTCGCCCGGGGAGCTGTTTTTT. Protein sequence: CATSRVVNRGSPGELFF.

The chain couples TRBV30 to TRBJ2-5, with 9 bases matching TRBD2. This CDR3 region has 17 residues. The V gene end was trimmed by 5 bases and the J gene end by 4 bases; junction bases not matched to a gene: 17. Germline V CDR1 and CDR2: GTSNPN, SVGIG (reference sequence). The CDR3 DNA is TGTGCCTGGGATAGGGGGCTAGCGGGACCTAAAGGAGAGACCCAGTACTTC. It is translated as CAWDRGLAGPKGETQYF.

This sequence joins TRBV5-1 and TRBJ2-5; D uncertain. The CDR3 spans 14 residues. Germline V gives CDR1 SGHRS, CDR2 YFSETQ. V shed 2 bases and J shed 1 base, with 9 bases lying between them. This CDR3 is CASSFRAAQETQYF. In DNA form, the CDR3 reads TGCGCCAGCAGCTTTAGGGCAGCCCAAGAGACCCAGTACTTC.

The CDR3 protein is CASSVQGTNTDTQYF. CDR3 in DNA: TGTGCCAGCAGTGTGCAGGGGACCAACACAGATACGCAGTATTTT. The chain uses TRBV2 and TRBJ2-3; maybe TRBD1 (6 bases). Trimming removed 4 bases from V and 2 bases from J, with 13 bases in between. Germline V gene data show CDR1 as SNHLY and CDR2 as FYNNEI. This CDR3 is built from 15 residues.

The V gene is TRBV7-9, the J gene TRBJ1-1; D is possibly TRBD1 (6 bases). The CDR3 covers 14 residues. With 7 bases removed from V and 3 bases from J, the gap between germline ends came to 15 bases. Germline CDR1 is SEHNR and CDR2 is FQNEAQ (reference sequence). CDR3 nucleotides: TGTGCCAGCACCAGCAACCCAGGGGACACTGAAGCTTTCTTT. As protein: CASTSNPGDTEAFF. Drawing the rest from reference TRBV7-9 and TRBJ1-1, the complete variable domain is DTGVSQNPRHKITKRGQNVTFRCDPISEHNRLYWYRQTLGQGPEFLTYFQNEAQLEKSRLLSDRFSAERPKGSFSTLEIQRTEQGDSAMYLCASTSNPGDTEAFFGQGTRLTVV.

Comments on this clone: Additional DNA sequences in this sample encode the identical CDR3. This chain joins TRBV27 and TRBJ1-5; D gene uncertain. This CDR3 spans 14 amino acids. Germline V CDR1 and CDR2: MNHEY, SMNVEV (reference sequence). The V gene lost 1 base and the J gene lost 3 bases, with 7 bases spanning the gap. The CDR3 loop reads CASSLWGNNQPQHF. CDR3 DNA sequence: TGTGCCAGCAGTTTATGGGGTAACAATCAGCCCCAGCATTTT.

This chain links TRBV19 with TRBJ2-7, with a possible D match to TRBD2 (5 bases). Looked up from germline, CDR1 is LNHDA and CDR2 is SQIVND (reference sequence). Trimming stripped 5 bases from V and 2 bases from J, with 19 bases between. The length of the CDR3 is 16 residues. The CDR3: CASSLSVGRGTYEQYF. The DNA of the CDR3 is TGTGCCAGTAGTTTGTCCGTTGGAAGAGGGACCTACGAGCAGTACTTC.

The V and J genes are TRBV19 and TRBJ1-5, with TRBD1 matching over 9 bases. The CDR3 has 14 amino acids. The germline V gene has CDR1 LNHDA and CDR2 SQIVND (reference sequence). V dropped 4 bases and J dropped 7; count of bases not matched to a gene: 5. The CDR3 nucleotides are TGTGCCAGTAGTAGGGGACAGGGCCTCCAGCCCCAGCATTTT. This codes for CASSRGQGLQPQHF.

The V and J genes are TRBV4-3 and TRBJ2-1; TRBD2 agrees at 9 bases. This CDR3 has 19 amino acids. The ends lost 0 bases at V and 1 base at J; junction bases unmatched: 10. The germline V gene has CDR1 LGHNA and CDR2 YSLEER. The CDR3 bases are TGCGCCAGCAGCCAAGATGGTTGGCGGCTAGCGGGGTCCTACAATGAGCAGTTCTTC. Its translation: CASSQDGWRLAGSYNEQFF.

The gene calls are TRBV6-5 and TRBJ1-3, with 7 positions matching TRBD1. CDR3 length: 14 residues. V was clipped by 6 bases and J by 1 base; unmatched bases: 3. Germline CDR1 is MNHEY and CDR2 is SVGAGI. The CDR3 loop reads CASRSRGSGNTIYF. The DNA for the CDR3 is TGTGCCAGCAGATCCAGGGGGTCTGGAAACACCATATATTTT.

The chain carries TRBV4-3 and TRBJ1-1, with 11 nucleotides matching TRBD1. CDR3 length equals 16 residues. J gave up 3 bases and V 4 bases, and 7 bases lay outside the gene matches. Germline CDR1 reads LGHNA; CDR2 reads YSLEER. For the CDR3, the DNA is TGCGCCAGCAGCCCAGGGACAGGGGGATCGGACACTGAAGCTTTCTTT. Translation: CASSPGTGGSDTEAFF.

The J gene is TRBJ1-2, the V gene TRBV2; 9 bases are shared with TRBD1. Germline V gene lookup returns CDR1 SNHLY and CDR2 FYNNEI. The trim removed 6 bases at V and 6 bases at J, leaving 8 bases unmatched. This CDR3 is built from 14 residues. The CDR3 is CASRRTGENHGYTF. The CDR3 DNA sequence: TGTGCCAGCAGGAGGACAGGGGAGAACCATGGCTACACCTTC.

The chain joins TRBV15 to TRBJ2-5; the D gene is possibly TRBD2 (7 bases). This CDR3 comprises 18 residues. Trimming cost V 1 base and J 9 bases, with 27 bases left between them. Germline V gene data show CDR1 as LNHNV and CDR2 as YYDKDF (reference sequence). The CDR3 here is CATSRGPFGLGGREAQYF. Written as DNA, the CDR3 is TGTGCCACCAGCAGAGGGCCCTTCGGCCTGGGGGGCCGGGAGGCCCAGTACTTC.

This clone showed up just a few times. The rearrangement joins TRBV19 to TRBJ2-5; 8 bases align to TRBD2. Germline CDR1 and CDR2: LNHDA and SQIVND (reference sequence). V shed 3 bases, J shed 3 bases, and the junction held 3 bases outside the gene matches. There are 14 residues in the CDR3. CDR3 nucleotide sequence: TGTGCCAGTAGTATGGGTAGCGGGAAAGAGACCCAGTACTTC. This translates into CASSMGSGKETQYF.

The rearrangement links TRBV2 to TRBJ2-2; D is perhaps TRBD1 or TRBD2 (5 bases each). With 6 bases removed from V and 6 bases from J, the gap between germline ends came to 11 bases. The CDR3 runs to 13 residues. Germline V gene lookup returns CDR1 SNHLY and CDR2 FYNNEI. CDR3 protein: CASRTREPGELFF. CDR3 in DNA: TGTGCCAGCAGAACCAGGGAGCCCGGGGAGCTGTTTTTT.

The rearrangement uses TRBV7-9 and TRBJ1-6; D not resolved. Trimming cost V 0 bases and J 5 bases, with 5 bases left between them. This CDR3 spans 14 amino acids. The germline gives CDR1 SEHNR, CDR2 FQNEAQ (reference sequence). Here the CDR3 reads CASSLAVNNSPLHF. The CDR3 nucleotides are TGTGCCAGCAGCTTAGCGGTCAATAATTCACCCCTCCACTTT.

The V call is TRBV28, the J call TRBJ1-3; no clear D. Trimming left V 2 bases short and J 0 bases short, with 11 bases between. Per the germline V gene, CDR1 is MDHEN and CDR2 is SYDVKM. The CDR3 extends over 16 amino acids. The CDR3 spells CASSLTAESSGNTIYF. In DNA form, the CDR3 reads TGTGCCAGCAGTTTAACAGCGGAGAGCTCTGGAAACACCATATATTTT.

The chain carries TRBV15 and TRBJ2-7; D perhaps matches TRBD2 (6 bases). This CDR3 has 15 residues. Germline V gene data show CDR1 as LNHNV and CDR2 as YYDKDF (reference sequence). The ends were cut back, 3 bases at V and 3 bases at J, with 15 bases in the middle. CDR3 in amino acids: CATSRDYTSGYEQYF. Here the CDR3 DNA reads TGTGCCACCAGCAGGGACTACACCTCTGGCTACGAGCAGTACTTC.

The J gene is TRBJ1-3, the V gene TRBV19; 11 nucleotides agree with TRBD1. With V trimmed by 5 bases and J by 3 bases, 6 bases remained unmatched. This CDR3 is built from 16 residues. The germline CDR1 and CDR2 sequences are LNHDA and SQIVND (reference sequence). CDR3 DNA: TGTGCCAGTAGTCCCAGGACAGGGGGCTTTGGAAACACCATATATTTT. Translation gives CASSPRTGGFGNTIYF. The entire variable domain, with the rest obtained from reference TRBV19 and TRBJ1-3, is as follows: DGGITQSPKYLFRKEGQNVTLSCEQNLNHDAMYWYRQDPGQGLRLIYYSQIVNDFQKGDIAEGYSVSREKKESFPLTVTSAQKNPTAFYLCASSPRTGGFGNTIYFGEGSWLTVV.

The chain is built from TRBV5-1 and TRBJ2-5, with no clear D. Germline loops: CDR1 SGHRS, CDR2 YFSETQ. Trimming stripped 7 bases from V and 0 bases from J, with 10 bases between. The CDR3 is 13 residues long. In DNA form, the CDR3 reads TGCGCCAGCGGCCCTTTATACCAAGAGACCCAGTACTTC. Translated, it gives CASGPLYQETQYF.

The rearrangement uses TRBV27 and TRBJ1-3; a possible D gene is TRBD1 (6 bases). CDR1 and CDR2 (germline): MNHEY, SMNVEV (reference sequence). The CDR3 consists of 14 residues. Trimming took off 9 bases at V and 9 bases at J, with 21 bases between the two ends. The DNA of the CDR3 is TGTGCCAGGAGTCCACAGGGACTGGGATGCACCATATATTTT. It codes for CARSPQGLGCTIYF.

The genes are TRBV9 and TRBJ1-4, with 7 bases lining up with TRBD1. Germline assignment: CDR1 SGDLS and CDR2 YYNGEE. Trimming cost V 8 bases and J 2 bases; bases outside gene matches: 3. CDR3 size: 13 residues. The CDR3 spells CARPGQTNEKLFF. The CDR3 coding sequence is TGTGCCAGACCGGGACAGACTAATGAAAAACTGTTTTTT. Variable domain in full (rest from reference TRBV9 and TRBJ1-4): DSGVTQTPKHLITATGQRVTLRCSPRSGDLSVYWYQQSLDQGLQFLIQYYNGEERAKGNILERFSAQQFPDLHSELNLSSLELGDSALYFCARPGQTNEKLFFGSGTQLSVL.

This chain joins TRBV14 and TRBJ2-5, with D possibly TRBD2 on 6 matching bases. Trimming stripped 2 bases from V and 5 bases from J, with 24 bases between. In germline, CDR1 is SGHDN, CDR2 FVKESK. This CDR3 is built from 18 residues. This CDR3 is CASSQTPRLGGDKETQYF. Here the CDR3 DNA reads TGTGCCAGCAGCCAAACCCCCCGCCTAGGCGGGGATAAGGAGACCCAGTACTTC.